The 8 T cell receptor beta chains in this list originate from one sample, sequenced in a study of T cells after posttransplantation cyclophosphamide. Assay: immunoSEQ multiplex PCR; the TCRdb copy retains only in-frame clones and omits some. Among about 30,000 clones listed, 90% to 95% were seen once. Cells defined as naive were viable CD3+CD4+ or CD3+CD8+ and CCR7+CD45RA+CD45RO-CD95-CD27+CD28+. The sample taken for sequencing was naive CD4+ T cells sorted from blood. These receptors came from a man aged 25 to 40 in good health and a related stem cell transplant donor.

The gene calls are TRBV5-1 and TRBJ1-6; 7 bases are a match to TRBD1. This CDR3 region has 14 residues. V was pared by 0 bases and J by 10 bases, with 4 bases of the junction left unmatched. Germline CDR1 SGHRS, CDR2 YFSETQ. Here the CDR3 DNA reads TGCGCCAGCAGCTTGGGTAGGGGGCGATCACCCCTCCACTTT. Encoded protein: CASSLGRGRSPLHF.

The V and J genes are TRBV9 and TRBJ2-2; TRBD1 matches 9 bases. Germline lookup yields CDR1 SGDLS and CDR2 YYNGEE. This CDR3 region has 18 residues. The ends lost 2 bases at V and 4 bases at J; junction bases unmatched: 12. The CDR3 protein is CASSVTPLDRGSTGELFF. CDR3 DNA: TGTGCCAGCAGCGTTACTCCGTTAGACAGGGGGTCCACCGGGGAGCTGTTTTTT.

The chain joins TRBV19 to TRBJ2-3; perhaps TRBD2 as D (6 bases). The CDR3 loop spans 12 amino acids. V gave up 10 bases and J gave up 7 bases, with 15 bases separating them. CDR1 is LNHDA and CDR2 is SQIVND in the germline V gene (reference sequence). Here the CDR3 reads CATGTGGNTQYF. Written as DNA, the CDR3 is TGTGCCACCGGGACTGGTGGAAATACGCAGTATTTT.

The chain links TRBV6-6 to TRBJ2-1; 7 bases map to TRBD2. This CDR3 region has 15 residues. After removal of 0 bases from V and 5 bases from J, the junction contained 4 bases not matched to a gene. Germline loops: CDR1 MNHNY, CDR2 SVGAGI (reference sequence). DNA for the CDR3: TGTGCCAGCAGTTACTCTGGCGGGGGAAACAATGAGCAGTTCTTC. This translates into CASSYSGGGNNEQFF.

The rearrangement links TRBV5-1 to TRBJ2-1, with 7 bases identical to TRBD2. The V gene end was trimmed by 0 bases and the J gene end by 12 bases; junction bases not matched to a gene: 3. The CDR3 runs 12 residues. Germline CDR1 SGHRS, CDR2 YFSETQ. The DNA for the CDR3 is TGCGCCAGCAGCTTGGCGAGGGAGGGGCAGTTCTTC. It translates to CASSLAREGQFF.

This clone was detected only once. The genes are TRBV5-5 and TRBJ2-7; perhaps TRBD2 as D (5 bases). V was clipped by 0 bases and J by 3 bases, with 13 bases between them. CDR1 and CDR2 from the germline V gene are SGHKS and YYEKEE (reference sequence). This CDR3 is 15 amino acids long. The CDR3 coding sequence is TGTGCCAGCAGCTTGGCCGGGATAAGTATCTACGAGCAGTACTTC. Protein product: CASSLAGISIYEQYF.

This clone was observed a handful of times. J is TRBJ1-1 and V is TRBV6-1, with 10 bases identical to TRBD1. The CDR3 runs to 15 residues. The V and J ends lost 2 bases and 8 bases, in that order; junction bases with no gene match: 8. The germline V gene encodes CDR1 MNHNS and CDR2 SASEGT. CDR3 sequence reads: CASSESGQGVGEAFF. Here the CDR3 DNA reads TGTGCCAGCAGTGAATCCGGACAGGGGGTAGGGGAAGCTTTCTTT.

The chain employs TRBV7-2 and TRBJ2-1, with 8 bases identical to TRBD2. The germline gives CDR1 SGHTA, CDR2 FQGNSA. The CDR3 runs 17 residues. Losses at the gene ends were 0 bases for V and 3 bases for J; bases not matched to a gene: 7. The CDR3 DNA is TGTGCCAGCAGCTTAGCGCATGGACTAGCAAGCTACAATGAGCAGTTCTTC. The encoded protein is CASSLAHGLASYNEQFF. Based on the CDR3 plus reference TRBV7-2 and TRBJ2-1, the full variable domain is GAGVSQSPSNKVTEKGKDVELRCDPISGHTALYWYRQSLGQGLEFLIYFQGNSAPDKSGLPSDRFSAERTGGSVSTLTIQRTQQEDSAVYLCASSLAHGLASYNEQFFGPGTRLTVL.